The next 4 T cell receptor beta chains were all read from a single sample in a study of T-cell reconstitution after alpha-beta-depleted transplantation in children. Researchers prepared the TCRbeta library using unique molecular identifiers, the study reports. TCRdb reanalysed the PCR reads using MiXCR and keeps one entry per CDR3 protein. The sample includes about 540,000 distinct CDR3 sequences, 20% to 30% seen only once; the top ten take 35% to 40%. Source: PBMCs, taken before TCRalphabeta/CD19-depleted stem cell transplant. The source of these receptors is a boy under two years old with Wiskott-Aldrich syndrome, due to receive a stem cell transplant.

The gene calls are TRBV12-3 or TRBV12-4 and TRBJ2-1; 11 nucleotides line up with TRBD2. With 3 bases clipped from V and 7 bases from J, the junction kept 2 bases outside the gene matches. This CDR3 has 14 amino acids. CDR3 loop: CASSLSSGRNEQFF. The DNA for the CDR3 is TGTGCCAGCAGTTTGTCTAGCGGGAGGAATGAGCAGTTCTTC.

This chain uses TRBV9 with TRBJ2-1, with D possibly matching TRBD2 (6 bases). This CDR3 has 18 residues. Trimming stripped 0 bases from V and 4 bases from J, with 20 bases between. Germline V gene data show CDR1 as SGDLS and CDR2 as YYNGEE. The CDR3 loop reads CASSVAPTAGTSYNEQFF. The CDR3 DNA follows: TGTGCCAGCAGCGTAGCCCCGACCGCCGGGACTTCGTACAATGAGCAGTTCTTC.

The chain couples TRBV20-1 to TRBJ2-6, with no clear D. V lost 1 base and J 4 bases, leaving 8 bases between the germline ends. CDR1 and CDR2 from the germline V gene are DFQATT and SNEGSKA (reference sequence). CDR3 length equals 14 residues. This chain's CDR3 is CSARAPKGANVLTF. CDR3 nucleotide sequence: TGCAGTGCTAGAGCCCCTAAAGGGGCCAACGTCCTGACTTTC.

This clonotype was detected a few times. The J gene is TRBJ2-1, the V gene TRBV5-1; the D is unclear. Trimming left V 4 bases short and J 0 bases short, with 14 bases between. In germline, CDR1 is SGHRS, CDR2 YFSETQ. CDR3 length equals 16 residues. The CDR3 protein is CASSKGDASSYNEQFF. CDR3 sequence (DNA): TGCGCCAGCAGCAAAGGAGATGCAAGCTCCTACAATGAGCAGTTCTTC.